This T cell receptor (beta chain) was sequenced during a study of T cells in Graves' hyperthyroidism and ophthalmopathy. TCR beta CDR3 regions were amplified from RNA transcripts. A set of HTBI primers served as the primers for a first-round RT-PCR of the TCR CDR3. TCRdb passed the multiplex PCR reads through MiXCR, listing each CDR3 protein once. This sample has about 98,000 distinct CDR3 sequences; roughly 39% occur once, and the top ten carry roughly 10%. This clonotype showed up many times. Hyperthyroidism patients were newly diagnosed, had disease duration under 2 months, and were aged 18 to 65 years. Input material: peripheral blood or thyroid tissue (not recorded which). The sequence was collected from a woman under 40 with Graves' hyperthyroidism.

The CDR3 protein is CASSARGVGNEKLFF. The CDR3 nucleotides are TGTGCCAGCAGCGCGAGGGGGGTTGGGAATGAAAAACTGTTTTTT. The chain is built from TRBV9 and TRBJ1-4; D might be TRBD1 (6 bases). Trimming left V 3 bases short and J 5 bases short, with 14 bases between. The CDR3 loop spans 15 amino acids. The V gene's germline CDR1 is SGDLS and CDR2 YYNGEE.